A single sample gave rise to the 14 T cell receptor beta chains below, sequenced in a study of T cells in Graves' hyperthyroidism and ophthalmopathy. What was amplified from RNA transcripts were TCR beta CDR3 regions. First-round RT-PCR with HTBI primers amplified the TCR CDR3 region. MiXCR was run by TCRdb on the multiplex PCR reads, yielding one entry per CDR3 protein. Among fewer than 650,000 distinct CDR3 sequences, 40% to 55% were seen once, and the ten largest hold around two fifths. Sequencing used peripheral blood or thyroid tissue (not recorded which). These receptors originate from an adult woman with Graves' disease, either hyperthyroidism or ophthalmopathy (not recorded which).

This clonotype has a count of ten or more. V is TRBV4-2 and J is TRBJ1-5, with D unclear. There are 17 residues in the CDR3. The V end was cut by 0 bases, the J end by 7 bases, with 19 bases between. Germline V gene data show CDR1 as LGHNA and CDR2 as YNFKEQ. The CDR3 here is CASSQEPSQTGNQPQHF. The DNA for the CDR3 is TGTGCCAGCAGCCAAGAGCCGTCACAGACCGGGAACCAGCCCCAGCATTTT.

The J gene is TRBJ2-7, the V gene TRBV12-3 or TRBV12-4, with 10 bases matching TRBD2. The CDR3 sequence is 17 residues long. With V trimmed by 4 bases and J by 2 bases, 11 bases remained unmatched. DNA for the CDR3: TGTGCCAGCAGTTCCCCAGGACTAGCGGATTCCACCTACGAGCAGTACTTC. Amino acids: CASSSPGLADSTYEQYF.

The rearrangement links TRBV19 to TRBJ1-1, with D tentatively TRBD1 (6 bases). V lost 8 bases, J lost 5 bases, and 15 bases lay in between. The CDR3 extends over 13 amino acids. The germline CDR1 and CDR2 sequences are LNHDA and SQIVND (reference sequence). This CDR3 is CASGGAHRTEAFF. The CDR3 DNA reads as TGTGCCAGTGGGGGGGCTCATCGAACTGAAGCTTTCTTT.

This clonotype was counted between two and nine times. This chain uses TRBV2 with TRBJ1-1; D unclear. Trimming stripped 8 bases from V and 1 base from J, with 11 bases between. Germline V CDR1 and CDR2: SNHLY, FYNNEI. CDR3 length: 13 residues. CDR3: CASLSRGNTEAFF. The DNA for the CDR3 is TGTGCCAGCCTCAGTCGGGGGAACACTGAAGCTTTCTTT.

The gene calls are TRBV29-1 and TRBJ2-2; D gene uncertain. The ends were cut back, 8 bases at V and 1 base at J, with 11 bases in the middle. The CDR3 runs to 13 residues. Germline values: CDR1 SQVTM, CDR2 ANQGSEA. CDR3 sequence (DNA): TGCAGCACCTCCGCGGTGAACACCGGGGAGCTGTTTTTT. Its protein product is CSTSAVNTGELFF.

The chain carries TRBV24-1 and TRBJ1-5, with D unclear. Trimming took off 5 bases at V and 3 bases at J, with 7 bases between the two ends. CDR3 length: 13 amino acids. Germline CDR1 reads KGHDR; CDR2 reads SFDVKD. The CDR3 loop is CATSGQPNQPQHF. As DNA, the CDR3 is TGTGCCACCAGTGGGCAGCCCAATCAGCCCCAGCATTTT.

The J gene is TRBJ2-5, the V gene TRBV27, with D perhaps TRBD1 or TRBD2 (5 bases each). Germline V gene lookup returns CDR1 MNHEY and CDR2 SMNVEV (reference sequence). This CDR3 is 15 amino acids long. V lost 5 bases to trimming and J lost 5 bases, with 18 bases between them. CDR3 DNA sequence: TGTGCCAGCAGTCCCACCCCCCGGGGCTCGGAGACCCAGTACTTC. Amino acid sequence: CASSPTPRGSETQYF.

This clonotype was seen only a few times. The junction and the germline gene differ at one end; a read error may be behind it. The rearrangement joins TRBV12-3 or TRBV12-4 to TRBJ2-7, with D possibly matching TRBD1 (6 bases). This CDR3 has 12 residues. The CDR3 nucleotides are TGTGCCGGCAGCCCCAGGGGCTACGAGCAGTACTTC. This translates into CAGSPRGYEQYF.

This clonotype was seen a few times. This chain uses TRBV24-1 with TRBJ1-2; D is ambiguous. This CDR3 comprises 12 residues. Trimming removed 5 bases from V and 2 bases from J, with 5 bases in between. Germline V gives CDR1 KGHDR, CDR2 SFDVKD. CDR3 coding DNA: TGTGCCACCAGTGTCGGGAACTATGGCTACACCTTC. It yields the protein CATSVGNYGYTF.

The chain combines TRBV7-9 with TRBJ1-5; D not resolved. V lost 1 base, J lost 5 bases, and 15 bases lay in between. Germline V CDR1 and CDR2: SEHNR, FQNEAQ (reference sequence). This CDR3 has 16 amino acids. In DNA form, the CDR3 reads TGTGCCAGCAGCTTAGGGGGTGGGAAGGAGGATCAGCCCCAGCATTTT. Its protein is CASSLGGGKEDQPQHF.

This chain uses TRBV9 with TRBJ1-5, with D tentatively TRBD1 (5 bases). The germline V and J ends were trimmed by 5 bases and 0 bases, with 12 bases remaining between them. Germline lookup yields CDR1 SGDLS and CDR2 YYNGEE. The length of the CDR3 is 15 residues. The CDR3 protein is CASSNGGGSNQPQHF. The CDR3, as DNA: TGTGCCAGCAGTAACGGGGGGGGTAGCAATCAGCCCCAGCATTTT.

This CDR3 is CASSLRDLNEQFF. In DNA form, the CDR3 reads TGTGCCAGCAGCCTCAGGGATCTTAATGAGCAGTTCTTC. The V call is TRBV6-5, the J call TRBJ2-5; weak D call: TRBD1 (5 bases). The end of the DNA is better explained by TRBJ2-1, so the J call may be wrong. Germline CDR1 reads MNHEY; CDR2 reads SVGAGI. The CDR3 spans 13 residues.

In its sample, this clonotype was seen many times. The V gene is TRBV5-5, the J gene TRBJ2-7, with D possibly TRBD2 on 5 matching bases. V lost 0 bases and J 4 bases, leaving 14 bases between the germline ends. Germline V gene data show CDR1 as SGHKS and CDR2 as YYEKEE (reference sequence). The CDR3 is made up of 15 amino acids. DNA of the CDR3: TGTGCCAGCAGCTTGGCCGGACCGTCGGGGTACGAGCAGTACTTC. Translation gives CASSLAGPSGYEQYF.

V and J are TRBV7-2 and TRBJ1-5, with D unclear. V was cut by 6 bases and J by 4 bases, with 22 bases left in between. Germline V CDR1 and CDR2: SGHTA, FQGNSA. The CDR3 length is 17 residues. CDR3 in amino acids: CASSYNGRNKRNQPQHF. The CDR3 region has the DNA TGTGCCAGCAGTTACAACGGACGTAACAAAAGAAATCAGCCCCAGCATTTT.